The source of this T cell receptor (beta chain) is a study of graft-versus-host responses after intestinal transplantation. Study information: Transplants given to recipients were multivisceral, liver-intestinal, or isolated intestinal.

TCRdb's table, derived via immunoSEQ multiplex PCR, lists solely in-frame clones and lacks some. The sample shows fewer than 95,000 clones, under 95% of them seen only once. Note on this clone: What it recognizes is unknown.

The CDR3 length is 13 residues. V was shortened by 6 bases and J by 6 bases, with 12 bases between the two germline ends. Germline V gene data show CDR1 as LNHDA and CDR2 as SQIVND (reference sequence). Here the sequenced sample was unstimulated CD8+ T cells sorted from spleen or lymph node cells, taken before transplant. The chain carries TRBV19 and TRBJ2-1, with D possibly TRBD1 on 6 matching bases. The TCR comes from a human donor who was the organ donor for an intestinal transplant. CDR3 nucleotides: TGTGCCAGTAGCAACAGGGTTGGCAATGAGCAGTTCTTC. Amino acid sequence: CASSNRVGNEQFF.